The 10 T cell receptor beta chains below were found in one sample sequenced in a study of OX40 agonist ivuxolimab in advanced cancers. Assay used: immunoSEQ multiplex PCR; TCRdb lists only in-frame clones, some missing. Among about 74,000 clones listed, around nine tenths were seen once. The sequencing used CD4+ or CD8+ T cells sorted from blood, collected in a trial of the OX40 agonist ivuxolimab. The receptors come from an adult with an advanced solid tumor such as melanoma, head and neck, liver or kidney cancer.

The V gene is TRBV5-5, the J gene TRBJ2-7, with TRBD1 identical over 11 bases. Per germline, CDR1 SGHKS and CDR2 YYEKEE (reference sequence). Trimming removed 0 bases from V and 7 bases from J; junction bases left unmatched: 6. The CDR3 has 15 residues. The CDR3 sequence is CASSLGYGTGGEQYF. CDR3 bases: TGTGCCAGCAGCTTGGGGTATGGGACAGGGGGGGAGCAGTACTTC.

This clone was seen just once. The chain has TRBV7-8 and TRBJ2-7; maybe TRBD1 (5 bases). V was trimmed by 1 base and J by 2 bases, leaving 9 bases between them. Germline CDR1 and CDR2: SGHVS and FQNEAQ. The CDR3 spans 14 residues. For the CDR3, the DNA is TGTGCCAGCAGCTTAGGAACAGGCGCCTACGAGCAGTACTTC. It is translated as CASSLGTGAYEQYF.

J is TRBJ2-1 and V is TRBV6-1; no clear D. Germline V gene lookup returns CDR1 MNHNS and CDR2 SASEGT. V was trimmed by 0 bases and J by 7 bases, leaving 10 bases between them. The CDR3 is 14 amino acids. The CDR3 loop is CASSEALLGNEQFF. The CDR3 DNA follows: TGTGCCAGCAGTGAAGCGCTTTTGGGAAATGAGCAGTTCTTC.

This clone is a singleton in its sample. V gene TRBV5-1 combines with J gene TRBJ1-2, with TRBD1 identical over 7 bases. After removal of 0 bases from V and 7 bases from J, the junction contained 6 bases not matched to a gene. Germline V gene sequence: CDR1 SGHRS, CDR2 YFSETQ. The CDR3 consists of 14 residues. CDR3 loop: CASSLEDRAVGYTF. In DNA form, the CDR3 reads TGCGCCAGCAGCTTGGAAGACAGGGCGGTTGGCTACACCTTC.

CDR3 region: CASSFLGQNTEAFF. Written as DNA, the CDR3 is TGTGCCAGCAGCTTTCTTGGACAAAACACTGAAGCTTTCTTT. The chain recombines TRBV7-6 with TRBJ1-1; TRBD1 is a possible D gene (5 bases). CDR1 is SGHVS, CDR2 FNYEAQ, per germline. The germline V and J ends were trimmed by 3 bases and 2 bases, with 10 bases remaining between them. This CDR3 spans 14 amino acids. Complete variable domain (other parts from reference TRBV7-6 and TRBJ1-1): GAGVSQSPRYKVTKRGQDVALRCDPISGHVSLYWYRQALGQGPEFLTYFNYEAQQDKSGLPNDRFSAERPEGSISTLTIQRTEQRDSAMYRCASSFLGQNTEAFFGQGTRLTVV.

The chain employs TRBV28 and TRBJ2-5; no clear D. V was trimmed by 5 bases and J by 5 bases, leaving 6 bases between them. The CDR3 runs to 11 residues. CDR1 and CDR2 from the germline V gene are MDHEN and SYDVKM. DNA for the CDR3: TGTGCCAGCAGTAATGAGGAGACCCAGTACTTC. Its protein product is CASSNEETQYF.

This chain joins TRBV6-6 and TRBJ1-2; D gene unclear. Germline CDR1 and CDR2: MNHNY and SVGAGI (reference sequence). V was pared by 0 bases and J by 6 bases, with 5 bases between. This CDR3 is built from 12 residues. DNA of the CDR3: TGTGCCAGCAGTTACTCAAGGGATGGCTACACCTTC. Encoded protein: CASSYSRDGYTF.

V gene TRBV30 combines with J gene TRBJ2-2; 7 bases agree with TRBD1. The CDR3 is 15 amino acids. The germline CDR1 and CDR2 sequences are GTSNPN and SVGIG (reference sequence). V shed 4 bases and J 6 bases; nucleotides not matched to a gene: 11. The CDR3 region is CAWKVQGVMAGELFF. The CDR3 nucleotides are TGTGCCTGGAAGGTTCAGGGGGTCATGGCCGGGGAGCTGTTTTTT.

The count of this clone is one. The CDR3 protein is CASRGAGNSYNEQFF. DNA for the CDR3: TGTGCCAGCAGGGGGGCGGGGAACTCCTACAATGAGCAGTTCTTC. The V gene is TRBV28, the J gene TRBJ2-1; D possibly uses TRBD1 or TRBD2 (6 bases each). The CDR3 runs 15 residues. The V gene lost 6 bases and the J gene lost 0 bases, with 12 bases spanning the gap. Germline V gene lookup returns CDR1 MDHEN and CDR2 SYDVKM.

CDR3 protein: CASSPSDRGSGYTF. The CDR3 coding sequence is TGTGCCAGCAGTCCATCGGACAGGGGGTCCGGCTACACCTTC. The chain links TRBV28 to TRBJ1-2, with 10 bases identical to TRBD1. Germline CDR1 MDHEN, CDR2 SYDVKM. The CDR3 extends over 14 amino acids. The trim removed 5 bases at V and 8 bases at J, leaving 8 bases unmatched.